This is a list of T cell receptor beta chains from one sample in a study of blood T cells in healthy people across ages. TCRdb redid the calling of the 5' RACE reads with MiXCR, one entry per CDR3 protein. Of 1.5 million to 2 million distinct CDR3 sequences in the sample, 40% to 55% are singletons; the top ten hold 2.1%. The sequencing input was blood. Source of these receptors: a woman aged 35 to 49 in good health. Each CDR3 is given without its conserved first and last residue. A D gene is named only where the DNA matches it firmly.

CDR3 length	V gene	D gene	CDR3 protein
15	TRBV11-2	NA	ASSLGKRATEGSPLH
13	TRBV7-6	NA	ASSLTGGEMETQY
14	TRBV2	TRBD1	ASSGTGGYRSYGYT
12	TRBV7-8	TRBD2	ASSVAGHQETQY
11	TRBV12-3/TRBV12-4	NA	ASSLETTYEQY
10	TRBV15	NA	ATRGSQETQY
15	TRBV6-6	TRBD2	ASSSYTSGVRQETQY
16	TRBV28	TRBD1	ASSSQQGALGGANVLT
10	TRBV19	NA	ASNIDPQTQY
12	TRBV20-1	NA	SAPVLSRRNIQY
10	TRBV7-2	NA	ASSFPGAGQY
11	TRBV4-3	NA	ASSRAVQHTQY
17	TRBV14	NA	ASSQDVGGAGSSYNEQY
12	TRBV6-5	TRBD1	ASTPGQGVRTQY
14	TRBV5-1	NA	ASSTSTGTSYNEQF
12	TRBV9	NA	ASSVVTDTDTQY
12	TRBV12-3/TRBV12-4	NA	ASRPNQGVVEQF
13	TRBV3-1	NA	ASSPTPGPNYGYT
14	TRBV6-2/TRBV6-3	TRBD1	ASRRNHRGSGETQY
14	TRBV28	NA	ASSLSLSQSTDTQY
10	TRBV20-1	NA	SAGAVHQPQH
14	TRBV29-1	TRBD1	SVEGGPGTAITEAF
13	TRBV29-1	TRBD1	SVGGGQGHTDTQY
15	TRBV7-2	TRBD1	ASSLGGTGAANTEAF
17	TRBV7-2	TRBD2	ASSFPSGGIPNTSDTQY
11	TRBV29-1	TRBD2	SVLAGAYNEQF
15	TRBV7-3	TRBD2	ASSSQSSGASYNEQF
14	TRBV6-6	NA	ASSYQNRAGTTEAF
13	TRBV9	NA	ASSVDGGINNEQF
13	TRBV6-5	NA	ASRGTASGANVLT
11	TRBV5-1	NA	ASSSVGQAVQY
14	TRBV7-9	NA	ASSSEQGEPYNEQY
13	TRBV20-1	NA	SARQLGGAGYGYT
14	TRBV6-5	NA	ASSWNTGGGAETQY
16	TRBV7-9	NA	ASTSKEIGKRGNSPLH
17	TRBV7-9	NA	ASSYPPGGRLASTDTQY
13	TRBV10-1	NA	ASSEAPQGRDEQF
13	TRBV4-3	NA	ASSQEWGTGETQY
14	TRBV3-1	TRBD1	ASSQVRDSLDNEQF
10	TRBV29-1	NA	GVVILQETQY
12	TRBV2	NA	ASSLPGHTDTQY
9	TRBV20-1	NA	SGPGDYEQY
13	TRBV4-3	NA	ASSQDGQDQETQY
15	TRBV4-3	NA	ASSQDYSDLGNYGYT
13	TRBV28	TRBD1	TSSLPGTGKDTQY
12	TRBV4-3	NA	ASSQTTRGETQY